These 15 T cell receptor beta chains came from one sample sequenced in a study of cytomegalovirus exposure and HLA in healthy donors. It was with 60 Vbeta and 13 Jbeta primers that the PCR ran. Repertoires were generated with immunoSEQ multiplex PCR, while TCRdb's copy carries only in-frame clones and drops some. The sample contains 100,000 or so clones, roughly 15% of which appear only once. Sequencing was done on a sample of PBMCs. The receptor set was obtained from a female donor in good health and CMV-seronegative.

This clone showed up just a few times. The rearrangement links TRBV2 to TRBJ2-4; TRBD1 aligns across 9 bases. With 6 bases clipped from V and 4 bases from J, the junction kept 16 bases outside the gene matches. Germline loops: CDR1 SNHLY, CDR2 FYNNEI. This CDR3 contains 18 residues. The CDR3 here is CASRMRRGTGYLKNIQYF. The CDR3 region has the DNA TGTGCCAGCAGAATGAGGCGAGGGACAGGGTACCTGAAAAACATTCAGTACTTC. Using reference TRBV2 and TRBJ2-4 for the parts outside the CDR3, the full variable domain is EPEVTQTPSHQVTQMGQEVILRCVPISNHLYFYWYRQILGQKVEFLVSFYNNEISEKSEIFDDQFSVERPDGSNFTLKIRSTKLEDSAMYFCASRMRRGTGYLKNIQYFGAGTRLSVL.

The rearrangement uses TRBV11-1 and TRBJ2-5, with 10 bases aligning to TRBD1. V shed 5 bases, J shed 4 bases, and the junction held 7 bases outside the gene matches. Germline values: CDR1 SGHAT, CDR2 FQDESV (reference sequence). The CDR3 has 15 amino acids. This CDR3 is CASSTGDRGLETQYF. In DNA, the CDR3 is TGTGCCAGCAGCACAGGGGACAGGGGTTTAGAGACCCAGTACTTC.

In this sample, this clone turned up a few times. The CDR3 nucleotides read TGTGCCAGTAGTATAGGTATCATAGGGGTAAATATGGACGAGCAGTACTTC. Amino acids: CASSIGIIGVNMDEQYF. The J gene is TRBJ2-7, the V gene TRBV19, with D maybe TRBD1 (5 bases). The CDR3 is made up of 17 amino acids. V lost 1 base and J lost 5, with 21 bases in between. Germline lookup yields CDR1 LNHDA and CDR2 SQIVND (reference sequence).

The CDR3 spells CASSETGGTSTDTQYF. CDR3 coding DNA: TGTGCCAGCAGTGAAACAGGGGGAACTAGCACAGATACGCAGTATTTT. The rearrangement joins TRBV6-4 to TRBJ2-3; 8 bases align to TRBD1. V lost 3 bases to trimming and J lost 0 bases; unmatched junction nucleotides: 5. CDR3 size: 16 residues. Germline V gives CDR1 MRHNA, CDR2 SNTAGT.

This clone was observed a handful of times. The V call is TRBV7-9, the J call TRBJ2-7; maybe TRBD1 (5 bases). The CDR3 is 13 residues long. Germline V gene data show CDR1 as SEHNR and CDR2 as FQNEAQ (reference sequence). V shed 5 bases and J shed 6 bases, with 14 bases lying between them. The CDR3 DNA sequence: TGTGCCAGCAGCCATAAACCAGGGTCCGAGCAGTACTTC. Translation gives CASSHKPGSEQYF.

V gene TRBV11-2 combines with J gene TRBJ2-3; perhaps TRBD2 as D (5 bases). Trimming stripped 1 base from V and 14 bases from J, with 13 bases between. CDR1 and CDR2 from the germline V gene are SGHAT and FQNNGV. The CDR3 contains 12 residues. The CDR3 sequence is CASSLGGSFPYF. Written as DNA, the CDR3 is TGTGCCAGCAGCTTAGGTGGGAGTTTTCCGTATTTT.

The chain carries TRBV9 and TRBJ1-2, with D possibly TRBD1 on 6 matching bases. This CDR3 spans 15 amino acids. Germline V gene lookup returns CDR1 SGDLS and CDR2 YYNGEE. The ends were cut back, 3 bases at V and 2 bases at J, with 14 bases in the middle. The CDR3 spells CASSGGGGENYGYTF. CDR3 bases: TGTGCCAGCAGCGGAGGCGGGGGCGAGAACTATGGCTACACCTTC.

The chain employs TRBV2 and TRBJ2-1, with 7 bases fitting TRBD2. Germline V gene data show CDR1 as SNHLY and CDR2 as FYNNEI. Trimming at V came to 5 bases and at J to 10 bases, leaving 5 bases not matched to a gene. The CDR3 totals 12 residues. CDR3 protein: CASSSGAGEQFF. The CDR3 coding sequence is TGTGCCAGCAGTTCGGGAGCGGGAGAGCAGTTCTTC.

In this sample, this clone turned up a few times. The chain is built from TRBV7-9 and TRBJ1-1; D is uncertain. V was cut by 5 bases and J by 2 bases, with 9 bases left in between. Germline CDR1 is SEHNR and CDR2 is FQNEAQ (reference sequence). The CDR3 runs to 13 residues. The CDR3 region has the DNA TGTGCCAGCAGCCAGCAGGAAAACACTGAAGCTTTCTTT. Translation: CASSQQENTEAFF.

The chain has TRBV19 and TRBJ1-5; D unresolved. Germline CDR1 reads LNHDA; CDR2 reads SQIVND (reference sequence). The V and J ends lost 3 bases and 1 base respectively, with 10 bases between them. The length of the CDR3 is 15 residues. The CDR3 is CASSITVLSNQPQHF. The CDR3 DNA reads as TGTGCCAGTAGTATTACGGTTTTGAGCAATCAGCCCCAGCATTTT.

The chain couples TRBV10-3 to TRBJ1-5; D possibly corresponds to TRBD1 (5 bases). V lost 0 bases and J 11 bases, leaving 11 bases between the germline ends. CDR3 size: 13 residues. From germline, CDR1 is ENHRY and CDR2 SYGVKD. CDR3 nucleotides: TGTGCCATCAGTGAGTCGGAGGGGAGGACCCAGCATTTT. It yields the protein CAISESEGRTQHF.

This clone was counted between two and nine times. The V and J genes are TRBV5-1 and TRBJ2-1, with TRBD2 as a possible D gene (6 bases). Germline CDR1 is SGHRS and CDR2 is YFSETQ. With 5 bases removed from V and 5 bases from J, the gap between germline ends came to 17 bases. This CDR3 region has 15 residues. This CDR3 reads CASSLSAGSNNEQFF. Written as DNA, the CDR3 is TGCGCCAGCAGTTTGTCGGCGGGATCGAACAATGAGCAGTTCTTC.

This clone was observed a few times. This sequence joins TRBV29-1 and TRBJ2-7; D possibly corresponds to TRBD2 (7 bases). CDR3 size: 13 residues. The V end lost 5 bases, the J end lost 2 bases, and 13 bases lay between the germline ends. The germline V gene encodes CDR1 SQVTM and CDR2 ANQGSEA. CDR3 DNA sequence: TGCAGCGTTCTAGGGGGGGAACCCTACGAGCAGTACTTC. It encodes CSVLGGEPYEQYF.

The V gene is TRBV4-3, the J gene TRBJ2-5; 9 bases fit TRBD2. Germline CDR1 reads LGHNA; CDR2 reads YSLEER. This CDR3 spans 15 amino acids. The J segment lost 5 bases and the V segment lost 0 bases, leaving 4 bases of the junction unmatched. This CDR3 is CASSQDGGRGETQYF. The CDR3 DNA reads as TGCGCCAGCAGCCAAGATGGCGGGAGGGGGGAGACCCAGTACTTC.

This clone has a handful of counts. The chain joins TRBV5-4 to TRBJ2-5, with TRBD2 matching over 9 bases. With 4 bases clipped from V and 5 bases from J, the junction kept 9 bases outside the gene matches. The length of the CDR3 is 15 residues. Germline CDR1 and CDR2: SGHNT and YYREEE (reference sequence). CDR3 loop: CASSPPFGTSETQYF. The CDR3 DNA follows: TGTGCCAGCAGCCCTCCATTTGGGACTAGCGAGACCCAGTACTTC.